This is a list of T cell receptor beta chains from one sample in a study of early T cells in non-severe SARS-CoV-2 infection. MiXCR, applied by TCRdb to the 5' RACE reads, yields one record per CDR3 protein. This sample carries roughly 47,000 distinct CDR3 sequences, around 6.9% of them seen once, and the ten largest clones take about 2.8%. The source material was whole blood, sampled at baseline. The receptor set was obtained from an adult who was a healthcare worker with PCR-confirmed SARS-CoV-2 infection or an uninfected control (not recorded which). CDR3s leave out the opening cysteine and the closing phenylalanine or tryptophan. A D gene is named only where the DNA matches it firmly. Some rows have no size entry. The others give once, few or many, or a class for an expanded clone.

12	few	TRBV15	TRBD1	TRBJ1-5	ATSEGQGNQPQH
18	NA	TRBV18	NA	TRBJ2-4	ASSPTTRDSREIAKNIQY
10	many	TRBV27	NA	TRBJ1-6	ASSPYNSPLH
13	few	TRBV7-3	TRBD1	TRBJ2-3	ASSTEGAWTDTQY
12	many	TRBV29-1	TRBD1	TRBJ1-2	SVVVTGAPYGYT
13	many	TRBV6-6	NA	TRBJ2-7	ASSPSRKAPYEQY
14	few	TRBV2	NA	TRBJ2-2	ASKAGTITNTGELF
14	many	TRBV12-3/TRBV12-4	NA	TRBJ2-2	ASSFRGDSNTGELF
12	many	TRBV9	NA	TRBJ2-5	ASSVGTAKETQY
14	many	TRBV20-1	NA	TRBJ2-2	SARENGSPNTGELF
13	NA	TRBV12-3/TRBV12-4	TRBD1	TRBJ2-7	ASSSRTGGGYEQY
13	many	TRBV7-9	NA	TRBJ2-5	ASSLGGKGLETQY
12	many	TRBV20-1	NA	TRBJ2-1	SASAESSYNEQF
11	many	TRBV29-1	NA	TRBJ2-1	SVEGGLGNEQF
12	many	TRBV7-9	NA	TRBJ1-6	ASSLGDYNSPLH
11	many	TRBV7-2	NA	TRBJ2-7	ASSYQVPYEQY
15	many	TRBV19	TRBD1	TRBJ2-2	ASRLERQGAYTGELF
14	few	TRBV20-1	NA	TRBJ2-1	SASPGLGRGNNEQF
14	many	TRBV19	TRBD2	TRBJ2-3	ASSINSGGSTDTQY
13	NA	TRBV6-6	NA	TRBJ1-3	ASSEDYLSGNTIY
14	NA	TRBV7-9	NA	TRBJ1-1	ASSPLLFSGDTEAF
13	few	TRBV5-1	TRBD1	TRBJ1-5	ASSPGQGGGQPQH
13	many	TRBV3-1	NA	TRBJ1-2	ASSSGPSAPYGYT
12	few	TRBV6-2/TRBV6-3	NA	TRBJ2-3	ASITGRRADTQY
14	many	TRBV7-2	TRBD2	TRBJ2-7	ASSLDGGSLLREQY
14	many	TRBV3-1	NA	TRBJ1-1	ASSQELGSWNTEAF
11	NA	TRBV10-3	NA	TRBJ2-4	AISEGQKNIQY
11	once	TRBV13	NA	TRBJ2-5	ASSLAHQETQY
12	many	TRBV20-1	NA	TRBJ1-5	SATTRDSNQPQH
14	many	TRBV12-3/TRBV12-4	TRBD2	TRBJ2-2	ASSWASGGLTGELF
13	many	TRBV4-3	TRBD1	TRBJ1-2	ASRQAQGAHYGYT